The subject of this entry is one T cell receptor (beta chain). Study members were between roughly 18 and 100 years old and lived in fewer than 30 US regions. Membership in each cohort depended on participant-reported clinical history. Each recovered donor of Cohort 3 presented with two negative PCRs, clearance, or symptom resolution. The sample is drawn from a study of blood T cell repertoires in COVID-19. Germline assignment: CDR1 SGHKS and CDR2 YYEKEE (reference sequence). V gave up 4 bases and J gave up 2 bases, with 10 bases separating them. The CDR3 is 13 residues long. Data came from immunoSEQ multiplex PCR; TCRdb stores just in-frame clones and leaves some out. This sample carries 200,000 to 250,000 clones, nearly 90% of them seen once, and the ten largest clones take under 14%.

This sequence joins TRBV5-5 and TRBJ2-7; the D gene is possibly TRBD2 (5 bases). The sequenced material came from PBMCs or T cells enriched from blood (not recorded which). This TCR was recovered from a man aged 30-40 years who had recovered from COVID-19. The CDR3 bases are TGTGCCAGCAGCCCTGGACTCACCTACGAGCAGTACTTC. Translating gives CASSPGLTYEQYF. The full variable domain, its missing parts supplied by reference TRBV5-5 and TRBJ2-7, is DAGVTQSPTHLIKTRGQQVTLRCSPISGHKSVSWYQQVLGQGPQFIFQYYEKEERGRGNFPDRFSARQFPNYSSELNVNALLLGDSALYLCASSPGLTYEQYFGPGTRLTVT.